These 8 T cell receptor beta chains were sequenced from one sample in a study of cytomegalovirus exposure and HLA in healthy donors. The PCR made use of 60 Vbeta and 13 Jbeta primers. TCRdb's copy holds only in-frame clones and misses some; the assay was immunoSEQ multiplex PCR. The sample has under 100,000 clones; roughly 76% are singletons. Sequencing was performed on PBMCs. These receptors were collected from a human donor in good health.

This chain links TRBV4-1 with TRBJ1-5; D gene ambiguous. V lost 4 bases to trimming and J lost 5 bases, with 15 bases between them. The CDR3 spans 15 residues. The germline CDR1 and CDR2 sequences are MGHRA and YSYEKL. Here the CDR3 reads CASSLAEGSDQPQHF. CDR3 DNA: TGCGCCAGCAGCCTTGCAGAGGGATCAGATCAGCCCCAGCATTTT.

This clone was found once. The chain recombines TRBV15 with TRBJ1-1; 7 bases fit TRBD1. This CDR3 region has 14 residues. V was clipped by 0 bases and J by 4 bases; unmatched bases: 2. Germline CDR1 and CDR2: LNHNV and YYDKDF (reference sequence). CDR3 nucleotide sequence: TGTGCCACCAGCAGAGAAGGGGGCTTCACTGAAGCTTTCTTT. This gives the protein CATSREGGFTEAFF.

The rearrangement links TRBV6-5 to TRBJ1-6; D gene ambiguous. The CDR3 is 13 residues long. CDR1 is MNHEY and CDR2 is SVGAGI in the germline V gene. V lost 5 bases, J lost 3 bases, and 5 bases lay in between. The CDR3 DNA reads TGTGCCAGCAGTCAGTTCTATAATTCACCCCTCCACTTT. Protein product: CASSQFYNSPLHF.

The chain recombines TRBV4-3 with TRBJ1-6; 7 positions match TRBD1. Germline V gene sequence: CDR1 LGHNA, CDR2 YSLEER. The length of the CDR3 is 15 residues. Germline trimming cut 4 bases from V and 7 bases from J; bases unmatched to any gene: 7. The CDR3 region has the DNA TGCGCCAGCAGCCTAGTACAGGGGATGAATTCACCCCTCCACTTT. This translates into CASSLVQGMNSPLHF.

The rearrangement uses TRBV6-5 and TRBJ1-2, with D maybe TRBD1 (5 bases). V lost 0 bases and J 2 bases, leaving 7 bases between the germline ends. The V gene's germline CDR1 is MNHEY and CDR2 SVGAGI. CDR3 size: 14 residues. The CDR3 here is CASSYSGGNYGYTF. Here the CDR3 DNA reads TGTGCCAGCAGTTACTCGGGGGGGAACTATGGCTACACCTTC.

The chain uses TRBV19 and TRBJ2-7, with 10 bases aligning to TRBD2. Germline V gene data show CDR1 as LNHDA and CDR2 as SQIVND (reference sequence). The trim removed 6 bases at V and 3 bases at J, leaving 5 bases unmatched. The CDR3 covers 14 residues. The CDR3 sequence: CASSMRTSGYEQYF. In DNA, the CDR3 is TGTGCCAGTAGCATGCGGACTAGCGGCTACGAGCAGTACTTC.

This clone was found once. The chain has TRBV6-5 and TRBJ1-1, with 9 bases matching TRBD1. This CDR3 is 15 amino acids long. CDR1 and CDR2 (germline): MNHEY, SVGAGI. V lost 5 bases and J lost 1; bases outside the gene matches: 5. The CDR3 spells CASSTGGRGNTEAFF. CDR3 in DNA: TGTGCCAGCAGTACAGGGGGCCGAGGGAACACTGAAGCTTTCTTT.

This clone was observed a few times. V gene TRBV5-4 combines with J gene TRBJ1-2; 7 nucleotides match TRBD1. Germline V gene sequence: CDR1 SGHNT, CDR2 YYREEE (reference sequence). The CDR3 totals 14 residues. The V segment lost 0 bases and the J segment 5 bases; nucleotides outside the gene matches: 4. CDR3 in DNA: TGTGCCAGCAGCTTGGGGGACAGATTATATGGCTACACCTTC. The encoded protein is CASSLGDRLYGYTF. Supplemented by reference TRBV5-4 and TRBJ1-2, the full variable domain reads ETGVTQSPTHLIKTRGQQVTLRCSSQSGHNTVSWYQQALGQGPQFIFQYYREEENGRGNFPPRFSGLQFPNYSSELNVNALELDDSALYLCASSLGDRLYGYTFGSGTRLTVV.